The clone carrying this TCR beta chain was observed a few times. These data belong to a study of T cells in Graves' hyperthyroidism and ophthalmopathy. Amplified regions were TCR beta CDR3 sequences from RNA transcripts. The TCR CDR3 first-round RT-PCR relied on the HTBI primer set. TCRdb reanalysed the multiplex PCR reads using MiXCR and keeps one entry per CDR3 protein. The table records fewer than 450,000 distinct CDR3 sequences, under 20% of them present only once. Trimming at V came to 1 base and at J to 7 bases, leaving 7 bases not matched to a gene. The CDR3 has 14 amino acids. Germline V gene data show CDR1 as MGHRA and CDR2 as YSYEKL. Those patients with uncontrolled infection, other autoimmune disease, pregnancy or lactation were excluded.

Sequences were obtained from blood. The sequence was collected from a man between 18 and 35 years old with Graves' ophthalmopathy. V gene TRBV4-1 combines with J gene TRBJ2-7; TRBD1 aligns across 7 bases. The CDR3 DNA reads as TGCGCCAGCAGCCAAGGGACAGGTGAATGGGAGCAGTACTTC. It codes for CASSQGTGEWEQYF.